The rows below give T cell receptor beta chains drawn from one sample of a study of T cell responses to AZD1222 COVID-19 vaccine. The table came from immunoSEQ multiplex PCR; TCRdb's copy has only in-frame clones and leaves some out. The data show about 170,000 clones, about 89% seen once. Sample: peripheral blood, taken on day 0 of AZD1222 vaccination. These TCRs come from an adult in good health. The CDR3 runs from the conserved cysteine through the conserved F or W. The D gene is left open where the match is weak. Only part of the rows carry a size: once, few, many, or a class if the clone is expanded.

CDR3 protein,CDR3 DNA,V gene,clone size,J gene,D gene
CASSITGRETQYF,TGTGCCAGCAGTATAACAGGTCGAGAGACCCAGTACTTC,TRBV12-3/TRBV12-4,.,TRBJ2-5,.
CASLQFGLAGHNEQFF,TGTGCCAGTCTTCAGTTCGGGCTAGCGGGGCACAATGAGCAGTTCTTC,TRBV19,.,TRBJ2-1,TRBD2
CSVAVGSTKGQPQHF,TGCAGCGTTGCTGTCGGATCCACGAAGGGTCAGCCCCAGCATTTT,TRBV29-1,.,TRBJ1-5,.
CASSNGRRGTDTQYF,TGTGCCAGCAGCAACGGCCGTCGGGGCACAGATACGCAGTATTTT,TRBV5-8,.,TRBJ2-3,.
CASRGTGGLNQPQHF,TGTGCCAGTAGGGGGACAGGGGGCCTCAATCAGCCCCAGCATTTT,TRBV19,.,TRBJ1-5,TRBD1
CASSMGDNEQFF,TGTGCCAGCAGTATGGGGGATAATGAGCAGTTCTTC,TRBV12-3/TRBV12-4,.,TRBJ2-1,.
CASSLDGTGDYGYTF,TGTGCCAGCAGCTTAGACGGGACAGGGGACTATGGCTACACCTTC,TRBV11-2,.,TRBJ1-2,TRBD1
CASRSGTTGSQHF,TGTGCCAGCAGGTCCGGGACCACGGGCTCCCAGCATTTT,TRBV28,.,TRBJ1-5,.
CASSLQEVNTEAFF,TGTGCCAGCAGCTTACAGGAGGTGAACACTGAAGCTTTCTTT,TRBV11-2,.,TRBJ1-1,.
CASSPPQGGYTF,TGTGCCAGCTCACCACCCCAGGGTGGCTACACCTTC,TRBV18,.,TRBJ1-2,.
CAVRGGGNTGELFF,TGTGCCGTCCGAGGGGGCGGGAACACCGGGGAGCTGTTTTTT,TRBV10-3,.,TRBJ2-2,TRBD1
CASSSSTTGNQPQHF,TGTGCCAGCAGCTCTTCGACGACAGGGAATCAGCCCCAGCATTTT,TRBV11-2,.,TRBJ1-5,TRBD1
CASSQGALGYEQYF,TGTGCCAGCAGCCAAGGGGCCCTGGGTTACGAGCAGTACTTC,TRBV4-2,.,TRBJ2-7,.
CASSPLGGNQPQHF,TGTGCCAGTAGTCCCCTGGGCGGCAATCAGCCCCAGCATTTT,TRBV19,.,TRBJ1-5,.
CASSSLSVQIEAFF,TGTGCCAGCAGTTCACTCAGTGTTCAGATTGAAGCTTTCTTT,TRBV6-5,.,TRBJ1-1,.
CAWSEFGANVLTF,TGTGCCTGGAGTGAGTTTGGGGCCAACGTCCTGACTTTC,TRBV30,.,TRBJ2-6,.
CASSPSGLNTEAFF,TGTGCCAGCTCACCCTCGGGGTTGAACACTGAAGCTTTCTTT,TRBV18,.,TRBJ1-1,.
CAWATDGNTIYF,TGTGCCTGGGCGACAGATGGAAACACCATATATTTT,TRBV30,once,TRBJ1-3,.
CASSLGGRASYNEQFF,TGCGCCAGCAGCTTAGGCGGCAGGGCCTCTTACAATGAGCAGTTCTTC,TRBV5-1,.,TRBJ2-1,.
CASSLYPGPTPQFF,TGTGCCAGCAGCTTATACCCCGGCCCAACTCCGCAGTTCTTC,TRBV7-3,.,TRBJ2-1,.
CASSTDRVDEQYF,TGTGCCAGCAGCACTGACAGGGTCGACGAGCAGTACTTC,TRBV27,.,TRBJ2-7,TRBD1
CASSYPAQGGSPLHF,TGTGCCAGCAGTTACCCGGCACAGGGAGGTTCACCCCTCCACTTT,TRBV6-6,.,TRBJ1-6,.
CASSQGLQQAEQYF,TGCGCCAGCAGCCAAGGGTTGCAACAGGCCGAGCAGTACTTC,TRBV4-1,.,TRBJ2-7,.
CASSYVGGRGRTEAFF,TGTGCCAGCAGTTACGTAGGGGGTAGGGGCAGGACTGAAGCTTTCTTT,TRBV6-5,.,TRBJ1-1,.
CATSDLSRGSASYNEQFF,TGTGCCACCAGTGATTTGTCTCGGGGGTCCGCTTCCTACAATGAGCAGTTCTTC,TRBV24-1,.,TRBJ2-1,.
CASSQWGQGERNEQFF,TGTGCCAGCAGCCAGTGGGGACAGGGTGAGAGGAATGAGCAGTTCTTC,TRBV4-2,.,TRBJ2-1,TRBD1
CASIESGTVGSPLHF,TGTGCCAGCATCGAATCCGGGACAGTGGGTTCACCCCTCCACTTT,TRBV7-9,.,TRBJ1-6,TRBD1
CASSPSLGENYGYTF,TGTGCCAGCAGCCCGTCCCTGGGGGAGAACTATGGCTACACCTTC,TRBV7-9,.,TRBJ1-2,.
CASRGGGANIADTQYF,TGCGCCAGCAGGGGCGGGGGGGCCAATATTGCAGATACGCAGTATTTT,TRBV5-1,.,TRBJ2-3,TRBD2
CASSRSITLNTEAFF,TGTGCCAGCAGCCGGTCGATTACACTAAACACTGAAGCTTTCTTT,TRBV6-5,.,TRBJ1-1,.
CASSFEGYNEQFF,TGTGCCAGCAGTTTTGAGGGGTACAATGAGCAGTTCTTC,TRBV12-3/TRBV12-4,.,TRBJ2-1,.
CASSLWTGEAFF,TGTGCCAGCAGCCTATGGACCGGAGAAGCTTTCTTT,TRBV11-2,.,TRBJ1-1,.
CASSGRLAVYNEQFF,TGTGCCAGCAGCGGGAGACTAGCGGTTTACAATGAGCAGTTCTTC,TRBV11-2,.,TRBJ2-1,TRBD2
CASSLRTTGNTIYF,TGTGCCAGCAGCTTGCGCACGACTGGAAACACCATATATTTT,TRBV5-8,.,TRBJ1-3,.
CASSLEGAVGISYTF,TGTGCCAGCAGCTTGGAGGGCGCCGTCGGTATTAGCTACACCTTC,TRBV5-5,.,TRBJ1-2,.
CASSVGVGTLSGNTIYF,TGTGCCAGCAGCGTAGGAGTAGGGACCCTCTCTGGAAACACCATATATTTT,TRBV9,.,TRBJ1-3,.
CASSLEGPAGGNNEQFF,TGTGCCAGCAGCTTAGAAGGCCCAGCGGGAGGGAACAATGAGCAGTTCTTC,TRBV7-2,few,TRBJ2-1,TRBD2
CASSYIQQYGYTF,TGTGCCAGCAGCTACATTCAGCAGTATGGCTACACCTTC,TRBV28,.,TRBJ1-2,.
CASNRATEAFF,TGTGCCAGCAACAGGGCCACTGAAGCTTTCTTT,TRBV6-6,once,TRBJ1-1,.
CSASPSGRGTDTQYF,TGCAGTGCTAGTCCTAGCGGGAGAGGTACAGATACGCAGTATTTT,TRBV20-1,.,TRBJ2-3,TRBD2
CASSQDPNHSGNTIYF,TGCGCCAGCAGCCAAGACCCTAATCACTCTGGAAACACCATATATTTT,TRBV4-3,.,TRBJ1-3,.
CATSDLRRAYGYTF,TGTGCCACCAGTGATTTGCGACGAGCCTATGGCTACACCTTC,TRBV24-1,.,TRBJ1-2,.
CASSQGGLAQRYGYTF,TGCGCCAGCAGCCAAGGCGGGTTGGCACAACGCTATGGCTACACCTTC,TRBV5-1,.,TRBJ1-2,.
CAWSVRRWEKLFF,TGTGCCTGGAGTGTGCGGAGGTGGGAAAAACTGTTTTTT,TRBV30,.,TRBJ1-4,.
CASRGQGIPLSYEQYF,TGTGCCAGCAGAGGACAGGGAATTCCTCTCTCCTACGAGCAGTACTTC,TRBV7-2,once,TRBJ2-7,TRBD1
CASSFEAQGGSEQYF,TGTGCCAGCAGCTTTGAGGCCCAGGGGGGATCCGAGCAGTACTTC,TRBV12-1,.,TRBJ2-7,.
CSASSGGYEQFF,TGCAGTGCTAGTTCTGGAGGATATGAGCAGTTCTTC,TRBV20-1,.,TRBJ2-1,.
CSASGQGASVGKLFF,TGCAGTGCTAGTGGTCAGGGGGCGTCAGTGGGAAAACTGTTTTTT,TRBV20-1,.,TRBJ1-4,TRBD1
CASSLGQGSTGELFF,TGCGCCAGCAGCTTGGGACAGGGGAGCACCGGGGAGCTGTTTTTT,TRBV5-1,.,TRBJ2-2,TRBD1
CASSLQGVRTEAFF,TGTGCCAGCAGCTTACAGGGGGTGAGGACTGAAGCTTTCTTT,TRBV7-3,.,TRBJ1-1,TRBD1
CASSERTGDGYTF,TGTGCCAGCAGTGAAAGGACAGGGGACGGCTACACCTTC,TRBV6-1,.,TRBJ1-2,TRBD1
CASSLLTGGANEQYF,TGTGCCAGCAGTTTATTAACGGGGGGGGCCAACGAGCAGTACTTC,TRBV28,.,TRBJ2-7,TRBD2
CASSPFPGQGKANYGYTF,TGTGCCAGTAGCCCCTTCCCGGGACAGGGTAAAGCTAACTATGGCTACACCTTC,TRBV19,once,TRBJ1-2,TRBD1
CASSQERGGNYGYTF,TGCGCCAGCAGCCAAGAACGGGGAGGAAACTATGGCTACACCTTC,TRBV4-1,.,TRBJ1-2,.
CASSLWGRHNSETQYF,TGTGCCAGCAGCTTGTGGGGCAGACATAATTCAGAGACCCAGTACTTC,TRBV5-6,.,TRBJ2-5,.
CASSSEGRLLRNF,TGTGCCAGCAGCTCGGAGGGACGTCTCCTCAGGAATTTT,TRBV14,once,TRBJ2-3,.
CASSFFYRGTGETQYF,TGTGCCAGCAGTTTCTTCTACAGGGGAACGGGGGAGACCCAGTACTTC,TRBV28,.,TRBJ2-5,TRBD1
CSVRVSGNTIYF,TGCAGCGTTAGGGTCTCTGGAAACACCATATATTTT,TRBV29-1,.,TRBJ1-3,.
CASSQGGGGKTEAFF,TGTGCCAGCAGCCAAGGAGGAGGAGGGAAAACTGAAGCTTTCTTT,TRBV3-1/TRBV3-2,.,TRBJ1-1,.
CASSSQGAVDTQYF,TGTGCCAGCAGCTCCCAGGGGGCAGTAGATACGCAGTATTTT,TRBV7-6,.,TRBJ2-3,TRBD1